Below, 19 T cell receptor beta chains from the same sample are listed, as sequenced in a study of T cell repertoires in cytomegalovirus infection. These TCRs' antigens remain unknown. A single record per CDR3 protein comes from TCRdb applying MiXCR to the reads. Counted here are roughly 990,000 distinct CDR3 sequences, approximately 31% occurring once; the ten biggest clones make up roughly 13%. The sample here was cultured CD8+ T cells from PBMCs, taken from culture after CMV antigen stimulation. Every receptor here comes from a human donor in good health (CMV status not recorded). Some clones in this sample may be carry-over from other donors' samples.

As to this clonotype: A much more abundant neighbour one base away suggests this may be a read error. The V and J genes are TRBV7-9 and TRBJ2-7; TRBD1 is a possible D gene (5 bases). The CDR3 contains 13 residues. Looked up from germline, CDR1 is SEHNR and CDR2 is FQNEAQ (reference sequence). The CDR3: CVSSFPGIDEQYV. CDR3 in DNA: TGTGTCAGCAGCTTTCCAGGGATTGACGAGCAGTACGTC.

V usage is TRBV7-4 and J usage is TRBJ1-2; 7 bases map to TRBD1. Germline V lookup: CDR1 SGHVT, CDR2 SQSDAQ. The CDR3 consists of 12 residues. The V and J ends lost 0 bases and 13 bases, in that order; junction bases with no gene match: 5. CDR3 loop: CASSLAAGGCTF. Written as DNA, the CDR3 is TGTGCCAGCAGCTTAGCGGCAGGGGGTTGCACCTTC.

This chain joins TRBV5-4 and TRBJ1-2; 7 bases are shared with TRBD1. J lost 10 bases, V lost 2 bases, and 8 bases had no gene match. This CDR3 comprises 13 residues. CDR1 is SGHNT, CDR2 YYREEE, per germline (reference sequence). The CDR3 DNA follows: TGTGCCAGCAGCTTAGGGACAGTGTTCGACTACACCTTC. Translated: CASSLGTVFDYTF.

CDR3 sequence reads: CASSLILQGSDTEAFF. The CDR3 coding sequence is TGTGCCAGCAGTTTAATCCTACAGGGTTCGGACACTGAAGCTTTCTTT. The chain recombines TRBV6-6 with TRBJ1-1; a weak D match, TRBD1 (6 bases). This CDR3 is built from 16 residues. Germline V gene lookup returns CDR1 MNHNY and CDR2 SVGAGI (reference sequence). Trimming left V 4 bases short and J 3 bases short, with 18 bases between.

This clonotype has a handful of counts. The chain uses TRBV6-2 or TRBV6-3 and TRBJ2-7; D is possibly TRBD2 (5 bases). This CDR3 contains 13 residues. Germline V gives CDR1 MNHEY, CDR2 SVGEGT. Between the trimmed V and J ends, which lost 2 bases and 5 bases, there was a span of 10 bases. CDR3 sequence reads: CASSYREIDEQYF. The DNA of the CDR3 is TGTGCCAGCAGTTACCGGGAAATTGACGAGCAGTACTTC.

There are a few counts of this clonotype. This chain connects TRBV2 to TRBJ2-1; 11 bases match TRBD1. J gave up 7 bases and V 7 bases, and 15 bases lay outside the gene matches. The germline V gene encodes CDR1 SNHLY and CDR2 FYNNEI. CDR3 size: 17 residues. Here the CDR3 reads CASNSLGRDRGLNEQFF. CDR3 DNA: TGTGCCAGCAACTCGCTGGGACGGGACAGGGGGTTGAATGAGCAGTTCTTC.

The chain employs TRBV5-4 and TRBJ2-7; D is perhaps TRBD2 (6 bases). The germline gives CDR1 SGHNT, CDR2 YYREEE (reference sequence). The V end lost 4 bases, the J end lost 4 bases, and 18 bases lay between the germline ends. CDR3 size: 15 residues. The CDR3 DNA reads TGTGCCAGCAGCGAGGAAGCCGGGACTTATTACGAGCAGTACTTC. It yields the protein CASSEEAGTYYEQYF. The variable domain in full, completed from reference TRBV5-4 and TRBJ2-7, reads ETGVTQSPTHLIKTRGQQVTLRCSSQSGHNTVSWYQQALGQGPQFIFQYYREEENGRGNFPPRFSGLQFPNYSSELNVNALELDDSALYLCASSEEAGTYYEQYFGPGTRLTVT.

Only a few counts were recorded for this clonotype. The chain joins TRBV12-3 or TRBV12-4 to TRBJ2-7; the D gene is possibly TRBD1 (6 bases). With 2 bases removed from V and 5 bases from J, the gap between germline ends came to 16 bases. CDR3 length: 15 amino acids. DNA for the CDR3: TGTGCCAGCAGTTTACCGGGACACCACGGCAACGAGCAGTACTTC. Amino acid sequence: CASSLPGHHGNEQYF.

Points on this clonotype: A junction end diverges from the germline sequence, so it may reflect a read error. CDR3 nucleotides: TGTGCCAGCAGTTGTGACTCCTATTCCTACGAGCAGCACTTC. Amino acid sequence: CASSCDSYSYEQHF. V gene TRBV12-3 or TRBV12-4 combines with J gene TRBJ2-7; no firm D call. The CDR3 has 14 amino acids.

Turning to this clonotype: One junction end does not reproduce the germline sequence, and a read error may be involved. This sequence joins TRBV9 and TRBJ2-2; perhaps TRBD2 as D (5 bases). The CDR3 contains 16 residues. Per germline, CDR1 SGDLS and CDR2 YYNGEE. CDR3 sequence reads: CSSSSNRPRGTGELFF. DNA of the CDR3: TGTTCCAGCAGCTCGAACAGACCTCGGGGCACCGGGGAGCTGTTTTTT.

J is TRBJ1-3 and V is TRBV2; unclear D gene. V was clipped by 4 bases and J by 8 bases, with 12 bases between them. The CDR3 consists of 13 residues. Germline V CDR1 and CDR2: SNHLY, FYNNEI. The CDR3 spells CASSGNGRHTIYF. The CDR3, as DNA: TGTGCCAGCAGTGGTAATGGTCGGCACACCATATATTTT. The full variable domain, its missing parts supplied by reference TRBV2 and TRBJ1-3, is EPEVTQTPSHQVTQMGQEVILRCVPISNHLYFYWYRQILGQKVEFLVSFYNNEISEKSEIFDDQFSVERPDGSNFTLKIRSTKLEDSAMYFCASSGNGRHTIYFGEGSWLTVV.

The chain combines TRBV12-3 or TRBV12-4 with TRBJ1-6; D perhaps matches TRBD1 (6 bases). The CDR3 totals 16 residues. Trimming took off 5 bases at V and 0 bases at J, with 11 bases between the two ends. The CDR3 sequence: CASSKGGSSYNSPLHF. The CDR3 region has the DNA TGTGCCAGCAGTAAAGGGGGGAGCTCCTATAATTCACCCCTCCACTTT.

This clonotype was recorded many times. CDR3 DNA sequence: TGTGCCAGCAGCTTAGGGGCCGGGGGGGCTTTAGAGACCCAGTACTTC. It yields the protein CASSLGAGGALETQYF. V and J are TRBV7-2 and TRBJ2-5, with TRBD2 matching 8 bases. Germline assignment: CDR1 SGHTA and CDR2 FQGNSA. CDR3 size: 16 residues. V shed 1 base, J shed 4 bases, and the junction held 8 bases outside the gene matches.

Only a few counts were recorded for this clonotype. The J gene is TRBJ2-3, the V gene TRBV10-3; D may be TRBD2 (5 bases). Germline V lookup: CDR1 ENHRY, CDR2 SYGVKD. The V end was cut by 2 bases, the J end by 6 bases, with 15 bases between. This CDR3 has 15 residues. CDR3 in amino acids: CAISEQREDGDTQYF. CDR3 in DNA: TGTGCCATCAGTGAGCAACGGGAAGATGGGGATACGCAGTATTTT.

The chain's CDR3 is CSARDAGVNEKLFF. For the CDR3, the DNA is TGCAGTGCTAGAGATGCCGGGGTTAATGAAAAACTGTTTTTT. V usage is TRBV20-1 and J usage is TRBJ1-4; D call uncertain. V lost 0 bases to trimming and J lost 4 bases, with 9 bases between them. The CDR3 totals 14 residues. CDR1 is DFQATT, CDR2 SNEGSKA, per germline (reference sequence).

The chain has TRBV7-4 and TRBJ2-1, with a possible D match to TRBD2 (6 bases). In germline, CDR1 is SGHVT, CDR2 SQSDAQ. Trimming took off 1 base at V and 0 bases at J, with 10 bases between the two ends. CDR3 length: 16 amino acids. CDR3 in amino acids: CASSLVGGLSYNEQFF. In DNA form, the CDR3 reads TGTGCCAGCAGCTTAGTCGGGGGACTCTCCTACAATGAGCAGTTCTTC.

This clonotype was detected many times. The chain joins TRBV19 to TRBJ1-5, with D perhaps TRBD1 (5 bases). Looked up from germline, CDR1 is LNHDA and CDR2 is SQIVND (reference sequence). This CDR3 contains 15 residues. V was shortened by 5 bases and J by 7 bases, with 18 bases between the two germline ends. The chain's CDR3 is CASSPKFGGRQPQHF. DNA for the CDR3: TGTGCCAGTAGTCCCAAGTTCGGGGGTAGGCAGCCCCAGCATTTT.

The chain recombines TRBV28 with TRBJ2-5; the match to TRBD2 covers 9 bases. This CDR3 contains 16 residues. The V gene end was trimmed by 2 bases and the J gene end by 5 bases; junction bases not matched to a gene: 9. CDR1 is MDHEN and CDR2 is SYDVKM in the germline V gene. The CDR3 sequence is CASSLTAGGSQETQYF. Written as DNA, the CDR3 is TGTGCCAGCAGTTTAACTGCGGGGGGGTCTCAGGAGACCCAGTACTTC.

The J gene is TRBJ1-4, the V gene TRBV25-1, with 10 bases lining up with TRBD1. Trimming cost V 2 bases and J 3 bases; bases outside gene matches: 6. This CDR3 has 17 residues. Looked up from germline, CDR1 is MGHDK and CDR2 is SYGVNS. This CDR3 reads CASSEADRGSANEKLFF. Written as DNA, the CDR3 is TGTGCCAGCAGTGAAGCGGACAGGGGGAGCGCTAATGAAAAACTGTTTTTT.